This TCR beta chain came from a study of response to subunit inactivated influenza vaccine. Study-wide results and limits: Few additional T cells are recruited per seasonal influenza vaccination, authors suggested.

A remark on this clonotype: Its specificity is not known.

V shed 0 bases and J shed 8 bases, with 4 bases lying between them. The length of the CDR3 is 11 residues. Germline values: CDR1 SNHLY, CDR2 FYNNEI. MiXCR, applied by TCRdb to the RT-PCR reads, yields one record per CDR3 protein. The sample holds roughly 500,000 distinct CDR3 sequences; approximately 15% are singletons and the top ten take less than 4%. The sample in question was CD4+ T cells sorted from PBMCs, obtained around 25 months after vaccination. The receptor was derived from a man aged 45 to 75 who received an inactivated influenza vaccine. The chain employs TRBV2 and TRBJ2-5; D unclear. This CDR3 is CASSEARTQYF. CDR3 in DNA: TGTGCCAGCAGTGAAGCGCGTACCCAGTACTTC.